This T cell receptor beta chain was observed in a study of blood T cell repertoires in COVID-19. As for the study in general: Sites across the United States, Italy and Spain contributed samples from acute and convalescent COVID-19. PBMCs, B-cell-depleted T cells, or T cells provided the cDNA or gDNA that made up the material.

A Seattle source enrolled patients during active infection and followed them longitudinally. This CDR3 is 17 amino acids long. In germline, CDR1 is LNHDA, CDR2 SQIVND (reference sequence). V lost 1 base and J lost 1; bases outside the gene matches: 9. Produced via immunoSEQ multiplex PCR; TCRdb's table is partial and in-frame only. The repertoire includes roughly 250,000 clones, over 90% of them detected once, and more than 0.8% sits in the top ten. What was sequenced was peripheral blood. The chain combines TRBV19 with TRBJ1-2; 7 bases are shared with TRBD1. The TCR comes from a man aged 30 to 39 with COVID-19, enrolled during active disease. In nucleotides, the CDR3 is TGTGCCAGTAGTATAGGGGCCCGGACAGGTTTTAACTATGGCTACACCTTC. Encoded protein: CASSIGARTGFNYGYTF.